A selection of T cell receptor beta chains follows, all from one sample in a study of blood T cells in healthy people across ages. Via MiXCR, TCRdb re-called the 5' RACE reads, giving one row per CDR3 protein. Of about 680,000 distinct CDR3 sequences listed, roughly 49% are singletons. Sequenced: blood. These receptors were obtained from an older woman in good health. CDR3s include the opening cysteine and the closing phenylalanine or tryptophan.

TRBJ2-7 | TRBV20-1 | CSAKDPSSYEQYF
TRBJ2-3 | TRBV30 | CALAGGPGDTQYF
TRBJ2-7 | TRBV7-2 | CASSLATGMREQYF
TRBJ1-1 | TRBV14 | CASSQGVTSAAFF
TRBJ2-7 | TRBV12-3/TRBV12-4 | CASCRGAIAPYEQYF
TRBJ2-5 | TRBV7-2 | CASSPSGEETQYF
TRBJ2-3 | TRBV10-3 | CAIKRSEWETDTQYF
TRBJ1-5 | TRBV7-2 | CASSWNRGGQPQHF
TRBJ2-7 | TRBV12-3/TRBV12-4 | CASSVRGQGYEQYF
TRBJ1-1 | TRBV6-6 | CASRDPVEAFF
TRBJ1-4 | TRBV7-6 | CASSASSGGADEKLFF
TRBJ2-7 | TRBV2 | CATTRGESEQYF
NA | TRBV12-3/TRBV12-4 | CASITGLAGGEQYF
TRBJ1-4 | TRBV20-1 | CSARDTGREKLFF
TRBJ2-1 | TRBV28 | CASSPLAREQFF
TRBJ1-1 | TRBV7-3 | CASSLRGRRNTEAFF
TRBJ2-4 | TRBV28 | CASSLPSGGDIQYF
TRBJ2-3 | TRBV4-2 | CASSGRTSGRDTQYF